This T cell receptor (beta chain) was identified during a study of CD8+ T cells in alopecia areata. It was cDNA, reverse transcribed from extracted RNA, that served as the sequencing template. TCRdb's copy holds only in-frame clones and misses some; the assay was immunoSEQ multiplex PCR. The data contain about 90,000 clones, around 40% of them singletons. The CDR3 is made up of 14 amino acids. V dropped 3 bases and J dropped 7 bases, with 13 bases sitting between them. Per germline, CDR1 SGHDN and CDR2 FVKESK. General observations from the study: The study found tofacitinib significantly decreased scalp clonality and expanded CD8+ clones among the top 100.

Treatment here: oral pan-JAK inhibitor, 5-10 mg twice daily. This clone showed up just a few times. Its antigen remains unidentified. The sample in question was CD8+ T cells sorted from blood, obtained at week 24, from a patient treated with tofacitinib. This sequence was found in a human donor with alopecia areata. The chain has TRBV14 and TRBJ2-1; TRBD1 is a possible D gene (5 bases). The CDR3 DNA follows: TGTGCCAGCAGCCAGTCAGGGATAGGAAATGAGCAGTTCTTC. Translating it yields CASSQSGIGNEQFF. Based on the CDR3 plus reference TRBV14 and TRBJ2-1, the full variable domain is EAGVTQFPSHSVIEKGQTVTLRCDPISGHDNLYWYRRVMGKEIKFLLHFVKESKQDESGMPNNRFLAERTGGTYSTLKVQPAELEDSGVYFCASSQSGIGNEQFFGPGTRLTVL.